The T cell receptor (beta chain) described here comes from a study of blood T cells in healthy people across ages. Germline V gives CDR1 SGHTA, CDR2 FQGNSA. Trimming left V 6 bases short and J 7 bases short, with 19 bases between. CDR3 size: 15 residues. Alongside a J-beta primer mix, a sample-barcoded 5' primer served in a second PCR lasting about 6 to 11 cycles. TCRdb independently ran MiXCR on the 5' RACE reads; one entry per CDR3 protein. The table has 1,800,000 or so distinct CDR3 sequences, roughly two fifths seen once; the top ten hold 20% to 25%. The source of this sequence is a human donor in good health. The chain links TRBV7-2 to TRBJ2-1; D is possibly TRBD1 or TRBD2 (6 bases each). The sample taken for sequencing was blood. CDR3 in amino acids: CASSVGQGRRNEQFF. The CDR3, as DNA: TGTGCCAGCAGTGTAGGGCAGGGGAGGAGGAATGAGCAGTTCTTC.